The 28 T cell receptor beta chains in this list originate from one sample, sequenced in a study of regulatory T cells in long-lasting Graves disease. Time point defined: newly diagnosed GD, antithyroid drugs for less than 3 months. Preparation of the TCR library used RNA extracted from PBMCs. Both iRepertoire HTBI primers and Arm-PCR of CDR3 regions were used to build the TCR beta libraries. TCRdb re-analysed the multiplex PCR reads in MiXCR, keeping a single row per CDR3 protein. The data contain fewer than 350,000 distinct CDR3 sequences, 15% to 20% of them singletons. This sample comprised peripheral blood mononuclear cells (PBMCs), obtained at new diagnosis, from a patient treated with antithyroid drugs. The receptors come from a female donor with Graves disease.

This clonotype was detected a few times. A much more abundant neighbour one base away suggests this may be a read error. The chain recombines TRBV28 with TRBJ1-6; D is ambiguous. Germline V CDR1 and CDR2: MDHEN, SYDVKM. The CDR3 spans 13 residues. This CDR3 reads CASTGRYNSPLRF. The CDR3 DNA is TGTGCCAGCACAGGACGGTATAATTCACCCCTCCGCTTT.

This clonotype has ten or more counts. The chain carries TRBV19 and TRBJ2-1; 9 nucleotides line up with TRBD1. CDR1 and CDR2 (germline): LNHDA, SQIVND (reference sequence). Germline trimming cut 7 bases from V and 5 bases from J; bases unmatched to any gene: 12. The CDR3 has 16 amino acids. CDR3 loop: CASTAMTGGGNNEQFF. The CDR3 DNA is TGTGCCAGTACCGCCATGACAGGGGGTGGCAACAATGAGCAGTTCTTC.

This clonotype was observed at least ten times. This chain uses TRBV4-1 with TRBJ2-3; D not resolved. CDR1 is MGHRA and CDR2 is YSYEKL in the germline V gene. This CDR3 has 14 residues. V lost 3 bases to trimming and J lost 4 bases, with 11 bases between them. This chain's CDR3 is CASSQSWNPDTQYF. The CDR3 DNA follows: TGCGCCAGCAGCCAGTCCTGGAACCCAGATACGCAGTATTTT.

Remarks on this clonotype: Likely a read error: the CDR3 ends without its conserved phenylalanine or tryptophan. CDR3 residues: CASSPASGTYNEQFL. CDR3 in DNA: TGCGCCAGCAGCCCTGCTAGCGGGACCTACAATGAGCAGTTCCTC. The chain uses TRBV5-1 and TRBJ2-1; 9 nucleotides line up with TRBD2. The CDR3 is made up of 15 amino acids. Germline V gene data show CDR1 as SGHRS and CDR2 as YFSETQ. V lost 4 bases to trimming and J lost 2 bases; unmatched junction nucleotides: 4.

In its sample, this clonotype was seen many times. The chain carries TRBV7-2 and TRBJ1-2, with 8 nucleotides matching TRBD1. The germline gives CDR1 SGHTA, CDR2 FQGNSA. The CDR3 contains 14 residues. The trim removed 5 bases at V and 5 bases at J, leaving 7 bases unmatched. In nucleotides, the CDR3 is TGTGCCAGCAGCACGTCGACAGGGGTTTATGGCTACACCTTC. This translates into CASSTSTGVYGYTF.

This clonotype was seen ten or more times. The chain joins TRBV27 to TRBJ1-5; TRBD1 matches at 7 bases. V lost 6 bases to trimming and J lost 4 bases; unmatched junction nucleotides: 9. CDR3 size: 15 residues. Germline loops: CDR1 MNHEY, CDR2 SMNVEV (reference sequence). Written as DNA, the CDR3 is TGTGCCAGCAGGAAAGACAGGGACGCGAATCAGCCCCAGCATTTT. Residues: CASRKDRDANQPQHF.

Many counts were recorded for this clonotype. The chain uses TRBV25-1 and TRBJ2-1; D not resolved. The germline V and J ends were trimmed by 1 base and 15 bases, with 16 bases remaining between them. Germline CDR1 is MGHDK and CDR2 is SYGVNS. The CDR3 spans 13 residues. CDR3 bases: TGTGCCAGCAGTGAATCAAAGCGACTCCCCCTGTTCTTC. Translation gives CASSESKRLPLFF. The variable domain in full, completed from reference TRBV25-1 and TRBJ2-1, reads EADIYQTPRYLVIGTGKKITLECSQTMGHDKMYWYQQDPGMELHLIHYSYGVNSTEKGDLSSESTVSRIRTEHFPLTLESARPSHTSQYLCASSESKRLPLFFGPGTRLTVL.

At least ten counts were recorded for this clonotype. The V call is TRBV30, the J call TRBJ1-1; D is unclear. Looked up from germline, CDR1 is GTSNPN and CDR2 is SVGIG (reference sequence). CDR3 size: 13 residues. The V end was cut by 1 base, the J end by 1 base, with 7 bases between. In DNA, the CDR3 is TGTGCCTGGAGTGCCTTCAAGAACACTGAAGCTTTCTTT. Amino acid sequence: CAWSAFKNTEAFF.

This clonotype was picked up many times. This chain connects TRBV28 to TRBJ2-7; D ambiguous. Trimming pared 4 bases from V and 3 bases from J, leaving 13 bases between. Germline values: CDR1 MDHEN, CDR2 SYDVKM. This CDR3 spans 14 amino acids. The CDR3 sequence: CASSSTPGNYEQYF. As DNA, the CDR3 is TGTGCCAGCAGTTCCACCCCAGGAAACTACGAGCAGTACTTC.

The chain combines TRBV28 with TRBJ2-2; D is tentatively TRBD1 or TRBD2 (5 bases each). The V end was cut by 6 bases, the J end by 2 bases, with 16 bases between. This CDR3 comprises 16 residues. The germline CDR1 and CDR2 sequences are MDHEN and SYDVKM. CDR3 in amino acids: CASSPAGRANTGELFF. The CDR3, as DNA: TGTGCCAGCAGCCCTGCGGGCAGGGCCAACACCGGGGAGCTGTTTTTT.

This clonotype was counted many times. This chain links TRBV12-3 or TRBV12-4 with TRBJ2-7; D is perhaps TRBD2 (6 bases). The CDR3 has 15 amino acids. V lost 6 bases to trimming and J lost 3 bases, with 18 bases between them. CDR3 in DNA: TGTGCCAGCAGGTACGGGTCCGGGAGAATCTACGAGCAGTACTTC. Its protein is CASRYGSGRIYEQYF.

This clonotype has a count of ten or more. The V call is TRBV2, the J call TRBJ2-5; 9 bases map to TRBD2. V lost 4 bases and J lost 4; bases outside the gene matches: 10. The CDR3 contains 16 residues. Germline V CDR1 and CDR2: SNHLY, FYNNEI. CDR3 region: CASSGVIAGAGETQYF. CDR3 DNA sequence: TGTGCCAGCAGTGGGGTTATAGCGGGAGCTGGAGAGACCCAGTACTTC.

In this sample, this clonotype turned up many times. The chain links TRBV7-8 to TRBJ2-1, with 11 bases that match TRBD2. The germline CDR1 and CDR2 sequences are SGHVS and FQNEAQ. The V segment lost 4 bases and the J segment 0 bases; nucleotides outside the gene matches: 8. The CDR3 consists of 18 residues. The CDR3 nucleotides are TGTGCCAGCAGCTCGGGACTAGCGGTGCCTAGCTCCTACAATGAGCAGTTCTTC. Translating gives CASSSGLAVPSSYNEQFF.

In its sample, this clonotype was seen many times. The chain recombines TRBV2 with TRBJ2-1; TRBD2 aligns across 9 bases. The CDR3 is 14 residues long. CDR1 and CDR2 from the germline V gene are SNHLY and FYNNEI. Trimming removed 6 bases from V and 7 bases from J; junction bases left unmatched: 7. This chain's CDR3 is CASRAGLAENEQFF. In DNA form, the CDR3 reads TGTGCCAGCAGAGCGGGACTAGCTGAGAATGAGCAGTTCTTC.

This clonotype occurred many times. The chain has TRBV12-3 or TRBV12-4 and TRBJ1-1, with D perhaps matching TRBD1 (5 bases). The CDR3 is made up of 16 amino acids. Trimming pared 5 bases from V and 3 bases from J, leaving 19 bases between. The CDR3 DNA reads as TGTGCCAGCAGTGGGACCACAGGAATTCAGGACACTGAAGCTTTCTTT. Translating gives CASSGTTGIQDTEAFF.

This clonotype was counted between two and nine times. The chain joins TRBV19 to TRBJ2-1; TRBD2 is a possible D gene (5 bases). CDR1 is LNHDA, CDR2 SQIVND, per germline (reference sequence). The CDR3 is 15 residues long. Trimming took off 9 bases at V and 0 bases at J, with 15 bases between the two ends. The CDR3, as DNA: TGTGCCAGCCTCTCCCTGGGGAGCTCCTACAATGAGCAGTTCTTC. Translation: CASLSLGSSYNEQFF.

This clonotype was found many times. This chain uses TRBV24-1 with TRBJ1-5; D remains unclear. From germline, CDR1 is KGHDR and CDR2 SFDVKD. Trimming cost V 3 bases and J 2 bases, with 10 bases left between them. CDR3 length equals 15 residues. The CDR3 reads CATSDRTSGNQPQHF. DNA of the CDR3: TGTGCCACCAGTGATCGAACTTCGGGCAATCAGCCCCAGCATTTT.

The genes are TRBV28 and TRBJ2-3, with 9 bases aligning to TRBD2. Per the germline V gene, CDR1 is MDHEN and CDR2 is SYDVKM. Trimming cost V 0 bases and J 1 base; bases outside gene matches: 8. The CDR3 totals 18 residues. The CDR3 spells CASSLWAFKREGTDTQYF. CDR3 in DNA: TGTGCCAGCAGTTTATGGGCTTTTAAGCGGGAGGGCACAGATACGCAGTATTTT.

The V gene is TRBV7-2, the J gene TRBJ2-7; a possible D gene is TRBD2 (5 bases). The CDR3 spans 13 residues. Germline-derived CDR1 and CDR2 are SGHTA and FQGNSA. Trimming removed 2 bases from V and 7 bases from J, with 12 bases in between. The CDR3 is CASSLRTREEQYF. The CDR3 region has the DNA TGTGCCAGCAGCTTACGAACCCGGGAAGAGCAGTACTTC.

This clonotype showed up many times. V is TRBV28 and J is TRBJ2-3, with D perhaps matching TRBD2 (6 bases). Looked up from germline, CDR1 is MDHEN and CDR2 is SYDVKM. CDR3 length: 15 amino acids. Deletions cut 2 bases from V and 0 bases from J, with 9 bases between. CDR3 DNA sequence: TGTGCCAGCAGTTTAGGTCTAGCGAGCACAGATACGCAGTATTTT. It specifies CASSLGLASTDTQYF.

In its sample, this clonotype was seen many times. The chain couples TRBV7-6 to TRBJ2-7, with D unclear. The CDR3 loop spans 12 amino acids. The germline V gene has CDR1 SGHVS and CDR2 FNYEAQ. Between the trimmed V and J ends, which lost 6 bases and 5 bases, there was a span of 11 bases. Written as DNA, the CDR3 is TGTGCCAGCAGTGGACGTTACAACGAGCAGTACTTC. Translation: CASSGRYNEQYF.

V and J are TRBV7-2 and TRBJ1-4, with D unresolved. V dropped 1 base and J dropped 3 bases, with 6 bases sitting between them. In germline, CDR1 is SGHTA, CDR2 FQGNSA. This CDR3 region has 14 residues. CDR3 DNA sequence: TGTGCCAGCAGCTTAGGCTCGTCTAATGAAAAACTGTTTTTT. It translates to CASSLGSSNEKLFF.

This clonotype was seen many times. The chain joins TRBV12-3 or TRBV12-4 to TRBJ2-5; 15 nucleotides align to TRBD2. This CDR3 has 16 amino acids. Losses at the gene ends were 4 bases for V and 4 bases for J; bases not matched to a gene: 4. CDR3 nucleotide sequence: TGTGCCAGCAGTTGGGGACTAGCGGGAGGTAGAGAGACCCAGTACTTC. Encoded protein: CASSWGLAGGRETQYF.

The V gene is TRBV19, the J gene TRBJ2-1; 12 bases are a match to TRBD1. The CDR3 is made up of 15 amino acids. The ends lost 6 bases at V and 7 bases at J; junction bases unmatched: 7. Germline CDR1 and CDR2: LNHDA and SQIVND (reference sequence). The CDR3 coding sequence is TGTGCCAGTAGCATCGGGACAGGGGGCATAAATGAGCAGTTCTTC. It codes for CASSIGTGGINEQFF.

This clonotype was seen at least ten times. This sequence joins TRBV7-8 and TRBJ2-1; D uncertain. The ends were cut back, 2 bases at V and 0 bases at J, with 8 bases in the middle. The CDR3 is 15 residues long. Germline V gene data show CDR1 as SGHVS and CDR2 as FQNEAQ. The chain's CDR3 is CASSLNPDSYNEQFF. The CDR3 DNA sequence: TGTGCCAGCAGCTTAAATCCAGACTCCTACAATGAGCAGTTCTTC.

The V call is TRBV11-2, the J call TRBJ2-2; 8 nucleotides match TRBD2. The CDR3 totals 13 residues. CDR1 SGHAT and CDR2 FQNNGV come from the germline V gene. The J segment lost 6 bases and the V segment lost 11 bases, leaving 8 bases of the junction unmatched. The CDR3 loop reads CAAAGGSAGELFF. The CDR3 nucleotides read TGTGCCGCCGCGGGGGGCTCGGCCGGGGAGCTGTTTTTT.

This clonotype was seen more than once but under ten times. J is TRBJ2-1 and V is TRBV5-1, with 10 bases lining up with TRBD2. Trimming at V came to 2 bases and at J to 5 bases, leaving 10 bases not matched to a gene. The CDR3 has 17 residues. Germline loops: CDR1 SGHRS, CDR2 YFSETQ. This CDR3 reads CASSFSLAGVMDNEQFF. CDR3 DNA sequence: TGCGCCAGCAGCTTTTCCCTAGCGGGAGTTATGGACAATGAGCAGTTCTTC. The complete variable domain, with remaining parts taken from reference TRBV5-1 and TRBJ2-1, reads KAGVTQTPRYLIKTRGQQVTLSCSPISGHRSVSWYQQTPGQGLQFLFEYFSETQRNKGNFPGRFSGRQFSNSRSEMNVSTLELGDSALYLCASSFSLAGVMDNEQFFGPGTRLTVL.

On this clonotype: This may come from a read error, since a much larger clone is one base off. This CDR3 is missing its conserved last phenylalanine or tryptophan, likely due to a read error. The genes are TRBV11-3 and TRBJ2-1; 7 nucleotides line up with TRBD1. The V gene's germline CDR1 is SGHNT and CDR2 YENEEA. This CDR3 has 15 amino acids. V shed 5 bases and J 2 bases; nucleotides not matched to a gene: 6. The CDR3: CASSGWDRAYNEQFS. The CDR3 nucleotides read TGTGCCAGCAGCGGATGGGACAGAGCCTACAATGAGCAGTTCTCC.